These 8 T cell receptor beta chains came from one sample sequenced in a study of shared clonotypes between healthy human individuals. The method was immunoSEQ multiplex PCR; TCRdb's version includes in-frame clones alone and lacks a portion of them. The data contain under 850,000 clones, roughly two thirds of them singletons. Sequencing was carried out using memory CD4+ T cells sorted from blood. Indicated subset: CD45RA-negative fraction. All receptors derive from a woman aged 25 to 39 in good health.

The chain links TRBV19 to TRBJ2-7; TRBD1 matches at 9 bases. CDR3 length: 15 amino acids. Trimming removed 6 bases from V and 5 bases from J; junction bases left unmatched: 11. Per the germline V gene, CDR1 is LNHDA and CDR2 is SQIVND (reference sequence). This CDR3 reads CASSPTRDRVDEQYF. The CDR3 region has the DNA TGTGCCAGTAGCCCAACCCGGGACAGGGTCGACGAGCAGTACTTC.

The CDR3: CASSHGGGGHEQFF. For the CDR3, the DNA is TGTGCCAGCAGTCACGGTGGGGGGGGACATGAGCAGTTCTTC. The chain combines TRBV25-1 with TRBJ2-1, with TRBD2 matching over 7 bases. The V gene end was trimmed by 5 bases and the J gene end by 8 bases; junction bases not matched to a gene: 9. Germline V gives CDR1 MGHDK, CDR2 SYGVNS. CDR3 length: 14 residues.

This clone appeared once. The V gene is TRBV5-1, the J gene TRBJ2-5, with D hard to call. The V gene's germline CDR1 is SGHRS and CDR2 YFSETQ. Trimming cost V 4 bases and J 2 bases, with 15 bases left between them. The CDR3 spans 15 residues. CDR3 loop: CASSLREGFQETQYF. Written as DNA, the CDR3 is TGCGCCAGCAGCCTCAGAGAAGGGTTTCAAGAGACCCAGTACTTC.

Only a few counts were recorded for this clone. The V gene is TRBV19, the J gene TRBJ2-3; D perhaps matches TRBD1 (6 bases). Trimming stripped 3 bases from V and 6 bases from J, with 13 bases between. Per the germline V gene, CDR1 is LNHDA and CDR2 is SQIVND (reference sequence). The CDR3 loop spans 14 amino acids. This chain's CDR3 is CASSMSGVDDTQYF. In DNA, the CDR3 is TGTGCCAGTAGTATGTCAGGGGTTGATGATACGCAGTATTTT.

This chain uses TRBV2 with TRBJ1-2, with 9 bases matching TRBD1. The trim removed 4 bases at V and 7 bases at J, leaving 4 bases unmatched. Germline V CDR1 and CDR2: SNHLY, FYNNEI. The CDR3 spans 13 residues. CDR3 sequence reads: CASSGDREFGYTF. In nucleotides, the CDR3 is TGTGCCAGCAGTGGGGACAGGGAGTTTGGCTACACCTTC.

The chain recombines TRBV29-1 with TRBJ2-1, with D perhaps TRBD2 (6 bases). V dropped 5 bases and J dropped 5 bases, with 10 bases sitting between them. The CDR3 runs 12 residues. The V gene's germline CDR1 is SQVTM and CDR2 ANQGSEA. CDR3 bases: TGCAGCGTTCTAGGCGGGAACAATGAGCAGTTCTTC. Its protein is CSVLGGNNEQFF.

This chain connects TRBV18 to TRBJ1-1; D gene unclear. The length of the CDR3 is 13 residues. With 5 bases removed from V and 5 bases from J, the gap between germline ends came to 12 bases. Germline lookup yields CDR1 KGHSH and CDR2 LQKENI. CDR3 loop: CASSSALGTEAFF. CDR3 nucleotides: TGTGCCAGCTCAAGTGCACTAGGGACTGAAGCTTTCTTT.

The rearrangement uses TRBV5-1 and TRBJ1-2; no definite D call. This CDR3 is 12 amino acids long. V was shortened by 4 bases and J by 9 bases, with 13 bases between the two germline ends. The germline V gene encodes CDR1 SGHRS and CDR2 YFSETQ. The CDR3 loop reads CASSLSLSSYTF. The CDR3 nucleotides read TGCGCCAGCAGCCTCTCCCTATCTAGCTACACCTTC.